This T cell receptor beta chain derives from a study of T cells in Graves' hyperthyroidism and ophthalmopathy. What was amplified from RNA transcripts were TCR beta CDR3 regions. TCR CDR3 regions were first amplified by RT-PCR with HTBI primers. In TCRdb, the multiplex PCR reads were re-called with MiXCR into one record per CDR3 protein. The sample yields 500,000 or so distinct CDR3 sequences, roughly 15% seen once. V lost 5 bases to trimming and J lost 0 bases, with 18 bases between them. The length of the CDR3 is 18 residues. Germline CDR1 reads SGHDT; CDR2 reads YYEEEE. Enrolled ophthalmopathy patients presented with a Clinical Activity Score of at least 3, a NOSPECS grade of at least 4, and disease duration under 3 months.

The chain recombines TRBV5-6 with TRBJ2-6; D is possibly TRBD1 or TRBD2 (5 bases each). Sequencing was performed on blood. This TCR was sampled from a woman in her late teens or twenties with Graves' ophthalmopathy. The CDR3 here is CASSSSPGRSSGANVLTF. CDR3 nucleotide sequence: TGTGCCAGCAGTTCCTCCCCGGGACGGAGCTCTGGGGCCAACGTCCTGACTTTC.